What follows are 7 T cell receptor beta chains derived from one specimen sequenced in a study of T cells in women clearing cervical HPV infection. The assay was immunoSEQ multiplex PCR, and TCRdb's table has in-frame clones only and misses some. The table lists tens of thousands of clones. The sample comprised blood buffy coat. The receptors originated from a woman between 18 and 69 years old with a cervical HPV16 infection that either progressed to CIN3+ or cleared (not recorded which).

As to this clone: With the read ending 3 residues before the CDR3 end, the germline J gene is used to fill in that end. The chain recombines TRBV20-1 with TRBJ2-2, with a tentative D call TRBD2 (7 bases). The CDR3 sequence is 13 residues long. Germline values: CDR1 DFQATT, CDR2 SNEGSKA (reference sequence). Trimming took 5 bases from V and 5 from J, leaving 12 bases between them. The CDR3 DNA, read in part, is TGCAGTGCTGAGGGGGGGGTAACCGGGGAG. The encoded protein is CSAEGGVTGE. The entire CDR3 protein is CSAEGGVTGELFF.

About this clone itself: The CDR3 is cut off 3 residues early in the read; its end comes from the germline J gene. V usage is TRBV5-4 and J usage is TRBJ2-5; D perhaps matches TRBD2 (5 bases). The V gene's germline CDR1 is SGHNT and CDR2 YYREEE (reference sequence). This CDR3 has 16 amino acids. Trimming cost V 0 bases and J 2 bases, with 14 bases left between them. CDR3 bases read: TGTGCCAGCAGCTTGGAATTAGGCAGGAGGCAAGAGACC. This encodes CASSLELGRRQET. The complete CDR3 sequence is CASSLELGRRQETQYF.

About this clone itself: Read sequence stops 3 residues before the CDR3 end, and the germline J gene provides the missing end. The V and J genes are TRBV29-1 and TRBJ1-2; D possibly corresponds to TRBD1 (6 bases). V was pared by 7 bases and J by 5 bases, with 14 bases between. From germline, CDR1 is SQVTM and CDR2 ANQGSEA. The CDR3 runs 12 residues. This CDR3 is CSAGGGDYGYTF. The CDR3 bases that were read are TGCAGCGCGGGGGGGGGCGATTATGGC.

As to this clone: The read falls 3 residues short of the CDR3 end, and the missing part is taken from the germline J gene. The chain employs TRBV29-1 and TRBJ1-1; a possible D gene is TRBD1 (5 bases). There are 13 residues in the CDR3. V was shortened by 0 bases and J by 1 base, with 6 bases between the two germline ends. The germline V gene encodes CDR1 SQVTM and CDR2 ANQGSEA. CDR3 DNA, as far as it was read: TGCAGCGTTGAAGAGGGGCAGAACACTGAA. Protein product: CSVEEGQNTE. In full, the CDR3 is CSVEEGQNTEAFF.

Concerning this clone itself: The read ends 3 residues shy of where the CDR3 ends; the end is completed using the germline J gene. The chain recombines TRBV12-3 or TRBV12-4 with TRBJ2-2, with 8 bases aligning to TRBD2. After removal of 6 bases from V and 4 bases from J, the junction contained 10 bases not matched to a gene. There are 16 residues in the CDR3. CDR3 DNA, as far as it was read: TGTGCCAGCAGCCTCGCGGGGGGAGGGCCCACCGGGGAG. Translating gives CASSLAGGGPTGE. In full, the CDR3 reads CASSLAGGGPTGELFF.

Concerning this clone itself: The read finishes 3 residues shy of the CDR3 end, and the germline J gene is used to complete it. This same CDR3 is encoded by further DNA sequences in the sample. The V and J genes are TRBV5-5 and TRBJ1-1, with a weak D call TRBD1 (6 bases). This CDR3 comprises 14 residues. Trimming pared 5 bases from V and 5 bases from J, leaving 16 bases between. Germline CDR1 SGHKS, CDR2 YYEKEE (reference sequence). The CDR3 DNA, read in part, is TGTGCCAGCAGTTACGCGGCAGGGGTAACTGAA. This gives the protein CASSYAAGVTE. The full CDR3 protein reads CASSYAAGVTEAFF.

In the case of this clone: The read ends 3 residues shy of where the CDR3 ends; the end is completed using the germline J gene. The chain uses TRBV20-1 and TRBJ1-5; D is unresolved. Per the germline V gene, CDR1 is DFQATT and CDR2 is SNEGSKA (reference sequence). Trimming left V 0 bases short and J 7 bases short, with 13 bases between. There are 14 residues in the CDR3. The CDR3 bases that were read are TGCAGTGCTAGAGATAAGAAGGGTGGGCAGCCC. Protein sequence: CSARDKKGGQP. The entire CDR3 protein reads CSARDKKGGQPQHF.